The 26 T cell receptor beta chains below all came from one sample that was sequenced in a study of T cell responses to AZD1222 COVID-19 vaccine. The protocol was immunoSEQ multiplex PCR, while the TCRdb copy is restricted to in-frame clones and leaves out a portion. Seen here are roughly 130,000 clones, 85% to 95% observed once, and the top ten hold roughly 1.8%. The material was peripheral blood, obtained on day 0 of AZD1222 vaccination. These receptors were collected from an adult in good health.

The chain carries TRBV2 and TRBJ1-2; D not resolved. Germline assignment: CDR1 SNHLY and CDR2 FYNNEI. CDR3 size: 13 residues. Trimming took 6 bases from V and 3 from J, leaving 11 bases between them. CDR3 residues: CASSPWVYYGYTF. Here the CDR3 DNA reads TGTGCCAGCAGCCCATGGGTCTACTATGGCTACACCTTC.

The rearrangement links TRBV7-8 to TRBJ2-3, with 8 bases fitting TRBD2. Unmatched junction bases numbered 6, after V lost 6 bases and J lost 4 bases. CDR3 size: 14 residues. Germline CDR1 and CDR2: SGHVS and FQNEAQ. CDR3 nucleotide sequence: TGTGCCAGCAGTCGGGCGGGGGGCCCAGATACGCAGTATTTT. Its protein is CASSRAGGPDTQYF.

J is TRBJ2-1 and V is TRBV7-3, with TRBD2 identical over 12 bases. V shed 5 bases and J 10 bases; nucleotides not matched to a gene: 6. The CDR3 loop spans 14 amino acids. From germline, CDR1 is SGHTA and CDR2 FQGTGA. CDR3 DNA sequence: TGTGCCAGCAGCCCCAGACTAGCGGGAGAAGAGCAGTTCTTC. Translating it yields CASSPRLAGEEQFF.

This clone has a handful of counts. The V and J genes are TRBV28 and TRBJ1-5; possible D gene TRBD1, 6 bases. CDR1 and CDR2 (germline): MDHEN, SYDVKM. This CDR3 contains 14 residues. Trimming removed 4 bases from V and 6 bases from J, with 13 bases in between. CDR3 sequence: CASSYQGLGQPQHF. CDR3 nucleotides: TGTGCCAGCAGTTACCAGGGGCTCGGTCAGCCCCAGCATTTT. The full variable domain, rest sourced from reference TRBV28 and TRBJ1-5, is DVKVTQSSRYLVKRTGEKVFLECVQDMDHENMFWYRQDPGLGLRLIYFSYDVKMKEKGDIPEGYSVSREKKERFSLILESASTNQTSMYLCASSYQGLGQPQHFGDGTRLSIL.

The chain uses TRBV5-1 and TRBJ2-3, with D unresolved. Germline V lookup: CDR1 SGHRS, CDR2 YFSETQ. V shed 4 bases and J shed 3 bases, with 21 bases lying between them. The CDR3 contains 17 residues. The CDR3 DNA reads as TGCGCCAGCAGCCCCGGTCGGGTCCCGAGTTTGACAGATACGCAGTATTTT. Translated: CASSPGRVPSLTDTQYF. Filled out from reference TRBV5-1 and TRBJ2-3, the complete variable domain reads KAGVTQTPRYLIKTRGQQVTLSCSPISGHRSVSWYQQTPGQGLQFLFEYFSETQRNKGNFPGRFSGRQFSNSRSEMNVSTLELGDSALYLCASSPGRVPSLTDTQYFGPGTRLTVL.

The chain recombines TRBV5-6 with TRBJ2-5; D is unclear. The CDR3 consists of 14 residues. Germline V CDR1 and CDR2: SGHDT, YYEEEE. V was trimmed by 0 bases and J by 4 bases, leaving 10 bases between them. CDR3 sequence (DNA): TGTGCCAGCAGCTTGGCTTGGGGTGGAGAGACCCAGTACTTC. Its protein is CASSLAWGGETQYF.

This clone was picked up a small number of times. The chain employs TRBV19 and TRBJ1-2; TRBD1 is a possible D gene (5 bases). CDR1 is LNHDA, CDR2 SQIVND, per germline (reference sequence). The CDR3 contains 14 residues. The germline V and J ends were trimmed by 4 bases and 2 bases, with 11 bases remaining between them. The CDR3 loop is CASSTPGLNYGYTF. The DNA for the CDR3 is TGTGCCAGTAGTACACCGGGACTCAACTATGGCTACACCTTC.

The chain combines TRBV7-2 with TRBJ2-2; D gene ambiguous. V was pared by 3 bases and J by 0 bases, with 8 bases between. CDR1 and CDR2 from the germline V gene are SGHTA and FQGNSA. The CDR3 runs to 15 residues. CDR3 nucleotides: TGTGCCAGCAGCTTGGATTCTGCGAACACCGGGGAGCTGTTTTTT. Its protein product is CASSLDSANTGELFF.

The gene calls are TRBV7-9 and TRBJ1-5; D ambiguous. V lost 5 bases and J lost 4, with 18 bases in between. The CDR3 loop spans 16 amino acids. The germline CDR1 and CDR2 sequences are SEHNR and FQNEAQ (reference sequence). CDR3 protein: CASSHVTAKVNQPQHF. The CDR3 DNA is TGTGCCAGCAGCCACGTTACCGCGAAGGTTAATCAGCCCCAGCATTTT.

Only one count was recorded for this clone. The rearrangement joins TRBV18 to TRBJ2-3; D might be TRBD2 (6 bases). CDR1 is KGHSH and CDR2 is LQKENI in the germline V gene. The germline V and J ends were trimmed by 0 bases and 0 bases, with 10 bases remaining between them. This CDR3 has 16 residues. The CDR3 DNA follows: TGTGCCAGCTCACCACCGGAGGGAGCCAGCACAGATACGCAGTATTTT. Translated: CASSPPEGASTDTQYF.

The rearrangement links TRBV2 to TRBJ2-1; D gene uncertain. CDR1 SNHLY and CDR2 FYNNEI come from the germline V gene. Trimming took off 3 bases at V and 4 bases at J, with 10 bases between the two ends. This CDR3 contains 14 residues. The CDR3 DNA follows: TGTGCCAGCAGTGAGGCGGAAACTTACAATGAGCAGTTCTTC. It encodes CASSEAETYNEQFF.

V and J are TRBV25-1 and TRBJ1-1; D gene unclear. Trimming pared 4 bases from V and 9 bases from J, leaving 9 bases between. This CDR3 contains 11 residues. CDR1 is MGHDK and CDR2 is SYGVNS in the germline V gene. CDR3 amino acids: CASSVSRKAFF. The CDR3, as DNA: TGTGCCAGCAGTGTGTCCCGGAAAGCTTTCTTT.

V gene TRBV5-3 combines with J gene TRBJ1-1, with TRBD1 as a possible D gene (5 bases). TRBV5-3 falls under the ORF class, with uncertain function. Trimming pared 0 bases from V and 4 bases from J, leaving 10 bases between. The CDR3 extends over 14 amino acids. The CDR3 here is CARSLAGRGTEAFF. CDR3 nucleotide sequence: TGTGCCAGAAGCTTGGCCGGGAGGGGCACTGAAGCTTTCTTT.

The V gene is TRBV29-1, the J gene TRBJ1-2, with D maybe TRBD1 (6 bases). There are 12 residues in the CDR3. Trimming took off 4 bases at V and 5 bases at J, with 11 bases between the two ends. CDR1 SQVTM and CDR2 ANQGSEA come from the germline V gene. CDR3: CSVGGQGYGYTF. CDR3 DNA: TGCAGCGTTGGGGGGCAGGGGTATGGCTACACCTTC. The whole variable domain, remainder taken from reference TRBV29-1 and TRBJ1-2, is SAVISQKPSRDICQRGTSLTIQCQVDSQVTMMFWYRQQPGQSLTLIATANQGSEATYESGFVIDKFPISRPNLTFSTLTVSNMSPEDSSIYLCSVGGQGYGYTFGSGTRLTVV.

CDR3 sequence: CASSNQRYGYTF. In nucleotides, the CDR3 is TGTGCCAGCAGCAACCAGCGCTATGGCTACACCTTC. The chain has TRBV7-9 and TRBJ1-2; D remains ambiguous. Trimming left V 5 bases short and J 4 bases short, with 8 bases between. Germline CDR1 reads SEHNR; CDR2 reads FQNEAQ (reference sequence). This CDR3 has 12 amino acids.

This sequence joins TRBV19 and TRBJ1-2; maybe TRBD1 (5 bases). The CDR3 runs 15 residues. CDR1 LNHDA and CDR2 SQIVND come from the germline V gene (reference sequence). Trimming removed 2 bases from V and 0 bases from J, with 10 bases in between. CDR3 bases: TGTGCCAGTAGTATACCCGGACAAGCTAACTATGGCTACACCTTC. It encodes CASSIPGQANYGYTF.

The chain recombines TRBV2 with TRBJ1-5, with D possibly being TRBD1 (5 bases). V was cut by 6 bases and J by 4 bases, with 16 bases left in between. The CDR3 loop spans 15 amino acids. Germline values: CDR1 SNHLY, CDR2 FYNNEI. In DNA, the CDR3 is TGTGCCAGCAGGGATCGCCAGGGTGCAAATCAGCCCCAGCATTTT. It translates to CASRDRQGANQPQHF.

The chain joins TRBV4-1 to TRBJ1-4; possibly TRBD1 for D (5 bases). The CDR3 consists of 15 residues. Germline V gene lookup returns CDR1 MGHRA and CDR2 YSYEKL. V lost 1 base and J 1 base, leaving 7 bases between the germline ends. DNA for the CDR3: TGCGCCAGCAGCCAAGGACAGAGAACTAATGAAAAACTGTTTTTT. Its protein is CASSQGQRTNEKLFF.

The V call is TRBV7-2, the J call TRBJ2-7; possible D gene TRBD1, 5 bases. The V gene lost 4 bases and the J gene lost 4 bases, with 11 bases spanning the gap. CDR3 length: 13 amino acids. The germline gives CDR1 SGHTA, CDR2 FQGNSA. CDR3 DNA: TGTGCCAGCAGCTCACAGGACGGGTACGAGCAGTACGTC. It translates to CASSSQDGYEQYV.

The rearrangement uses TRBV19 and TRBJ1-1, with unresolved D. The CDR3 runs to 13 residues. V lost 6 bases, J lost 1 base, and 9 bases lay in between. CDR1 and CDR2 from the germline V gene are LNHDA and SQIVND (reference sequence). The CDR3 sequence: CASRTNGNTEAFF. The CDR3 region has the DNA TGTGCCAGTAGAACCAACGGGAACACTGAAGCTTTCTTT.

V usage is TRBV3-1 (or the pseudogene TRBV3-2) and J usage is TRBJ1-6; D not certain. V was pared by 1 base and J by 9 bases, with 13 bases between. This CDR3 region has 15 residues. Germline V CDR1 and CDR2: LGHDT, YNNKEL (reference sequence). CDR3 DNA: TGTGCCAGCAGCCAAGGAGGCCGCCTAGGTTCACCCCTCCACTTT. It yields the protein CASSQGGRLGSPLHF.

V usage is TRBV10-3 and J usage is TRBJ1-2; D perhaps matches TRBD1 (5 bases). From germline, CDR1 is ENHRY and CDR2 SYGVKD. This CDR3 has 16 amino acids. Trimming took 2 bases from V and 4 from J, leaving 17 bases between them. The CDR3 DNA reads TGTGCCATCAGTGAGGGCCGGGACGGAGGACTCTATGGCTACACCTTC. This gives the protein CAISEGRDGGLYGYTF.

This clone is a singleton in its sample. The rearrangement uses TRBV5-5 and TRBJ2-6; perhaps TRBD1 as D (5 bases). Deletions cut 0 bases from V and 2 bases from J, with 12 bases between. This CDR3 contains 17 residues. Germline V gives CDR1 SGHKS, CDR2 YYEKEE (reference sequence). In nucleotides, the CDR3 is TGTGCCAGCAGCTTGGGCAAGGGGTGGGCTGGGGCCAACGTCCTGACTTTC. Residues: CASSLGKGWAGANVLTF.

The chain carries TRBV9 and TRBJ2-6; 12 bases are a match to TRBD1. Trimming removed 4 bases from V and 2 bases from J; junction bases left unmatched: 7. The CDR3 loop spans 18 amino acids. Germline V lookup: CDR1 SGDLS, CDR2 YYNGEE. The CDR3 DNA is TGTGCCAGCAGCTATCGGGACAGGGGGCAACCTGGGGCCAACGTCCTGACTTTC. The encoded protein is CASSYRDRGQPGANVLTF.

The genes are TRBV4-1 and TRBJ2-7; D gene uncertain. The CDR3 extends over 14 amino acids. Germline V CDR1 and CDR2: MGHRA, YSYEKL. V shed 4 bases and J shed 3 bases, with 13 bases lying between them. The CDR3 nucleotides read TGCGCCAGCAGCCTTCAAGGAACTGGCTACGAGCAGTACTTC. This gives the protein CASSLQGTGYEQYF.

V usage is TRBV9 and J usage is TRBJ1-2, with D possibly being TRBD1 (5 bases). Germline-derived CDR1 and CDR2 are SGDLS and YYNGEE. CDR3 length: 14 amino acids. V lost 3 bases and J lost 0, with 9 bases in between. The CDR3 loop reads CASSARQSNYGYTF. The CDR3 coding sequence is TGTGCCAGCAGCGCCCGACAGTCTAACTATGGCTACACCTTC.